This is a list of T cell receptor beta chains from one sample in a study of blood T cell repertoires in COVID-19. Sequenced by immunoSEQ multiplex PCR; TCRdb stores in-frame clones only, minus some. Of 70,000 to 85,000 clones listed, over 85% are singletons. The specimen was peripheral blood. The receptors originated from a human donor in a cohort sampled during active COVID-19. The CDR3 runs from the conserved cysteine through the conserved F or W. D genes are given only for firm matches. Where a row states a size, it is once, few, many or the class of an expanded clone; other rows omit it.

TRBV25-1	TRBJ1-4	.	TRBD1	TGTGCCACGGGACAGCGTCTTGAAAAACTGTTTTTT	CATGQRLEKLFF
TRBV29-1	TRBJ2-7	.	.	TGCAGCGTTGAAGACGAGGTCTACGAGCAGTACTTC	CSVEDEVYEQYF
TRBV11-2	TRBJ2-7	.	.	TGTGCCAGCAGCCAGGAGACTACTGGCGAGCAGTACTTC	CASSQETTGEQYF
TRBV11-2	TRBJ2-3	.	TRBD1	TGTGCCAGCAGCTTAGTGGCAGGGGGCCGTACAGATACGCAGTATTTT	CASSLVAGGRTDTQYF
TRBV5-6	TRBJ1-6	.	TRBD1	TGTGCCAGCAGCATAACTGGACAGGCGGATTCACCCCTCCACTTT	CASSITGQADSPLHF
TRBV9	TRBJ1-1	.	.	TGTGCCAGCAGCGTGGACAGCTTGAACACTGAAGCTTTCTTT	CASSVDSLNTEAFF
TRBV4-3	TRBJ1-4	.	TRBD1	TGCGCCAGCAGCCAACCGGGACAGGGGAATGAAAAACTGTTTTTT	CASSQPGQGNEKLFF
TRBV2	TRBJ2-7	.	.	TGTGCCAGCAGTGGAACTAGAGGCGAGCAGTACTTC	CASSGTRGEQYF
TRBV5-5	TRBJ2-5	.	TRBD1	TGTGCCAGCAGCGCAACCTGGACAGGGACCCAAGAGACCCAGTACTTC	CASSATWTGTQETQYF
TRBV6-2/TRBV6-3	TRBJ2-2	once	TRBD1	TGTGCCAGCAGTTACTCGACAGGGGCGGGCGATACCGGGGAGCTGTTTTTT	CASSYSTGAGDTGELFF
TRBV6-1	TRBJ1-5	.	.	TGTGCCAGCAGTGAGGACATCGGTGGAGATCAGCCCCAGCATTTT	CASSEDIGGDQPQHF
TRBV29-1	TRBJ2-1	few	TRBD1	TGCAGCGTAACACCCTCACAGGGGTATAGCTCCTACAATGAGCAGTTCTTC	CSVTPSQGYSSYNEQFF
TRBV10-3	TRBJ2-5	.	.	TGTGCCATCAGTAGAGAAAACCAAGAGACCCAGTACTTC	CAISRENQETQYF
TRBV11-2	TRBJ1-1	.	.	TGTGCCAGCAGCTTAGGTTCGACAGGGAACACTGAAGCTTTCTTT	CASSLGSTGNTEAFF
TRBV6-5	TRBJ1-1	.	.	TGTGCCAGCAGCCCCACGGTCTCCGGGAACACTGAAGCTTTCTTT	CASSPTVSGNTEAFF
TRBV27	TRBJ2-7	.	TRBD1	TGTGCCAGCAGTCCCCGCCGACAGGGTTCCTACGAGCAGTACTTC	CASSPRRQGSYEQYF
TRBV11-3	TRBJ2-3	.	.	TGTGCCAGCAGCTTAACAGGGTGGGGCCACACAGATACGCAGTATTTT	CASSLTGWGHTDTQYF
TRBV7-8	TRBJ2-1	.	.	TGTGCCAGCAGGTGGCGGGAAACCCCCCACAATGAGCAGTTCTTC	CASRWRETPHNEQFF
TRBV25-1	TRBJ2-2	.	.	TGTGCCAGTTCTTCCTCGACAGCGAACACCGGGGAGCTGTTTTTT	CASSSSTANTGELFF
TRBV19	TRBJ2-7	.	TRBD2	TGTGCCAGTAGCGGGACTAGCGGGAGGGCCCACGAGCAGTACTTC	CASSGTSGRAHEQYF
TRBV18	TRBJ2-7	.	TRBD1	TGTGCCAGCTCACCCCCAGACAGGGTCTACGAGCAGTACTTC	CASSPPDRVYEQYF